The 10 T cell receptor beta chains below come from one sample, sequenced in a study of cytomegalovirus exposure and HLA in healthy donors. This PCR relied on a set of 60 Vbeta primers and 13 Jbeta primers. Libraries were prepared by immunoSEQ multiplex PCR; TCRdb keeps only in-frame clonotypes and omits some of them. The table shows roughly 100,000 clones, with 60% to 85% occurring only once. The sequenced material came from PBMCs. The receptors were sampled from a male donor in good health and CMV-seronegative.

This clone turned up a few times. The chain uses TRBV18 and TRBJ1-5, with D hard to call. From germline, CDR1 is KGHSH and CDR2 LQKENI. CDR3 size: 15 residues. The ends were cut back, 1 base at V and 3 bases at J, with 10 bases in the middle. The CDR3 spells CASSPQTTVNQPQHF. The CDR3 DNA reads as TGTGCCAGCTCACCACAAACAACAGTCAATCAGCCCCAGCATTTT.

This clone was found a few times. The chain carries TRBV25-1 and TRBJ2-2; 8 nucleotides agree with TRBD1. This CDR3 comprises 16 residues. Germline-derived CDR1 and CDR2 are MGHDK and SYGVNS. V was clipped by 3 bases and J by 6 bases; unmatched bases: 9. CDR3 region: CASSEPGTGVAGELFF. The CDR3 region has the DNA TGTGCCAGCAGTGAGCCGGGGACAGGAGTAGCCGGGGAGCTGTTTTTT.

This clone appeared once. This chain connects TRBV2 to TRBJ1-1; 7 bases are a match to TRBD1. Germline V gene sequence: CDR1 SNHLY, CDR2 FYNNEI. With 4 bases clipped from V and 0 bases from J, the junction kept 8 bases outside the gene matches. The CDR3 spans 16 residues. CDR3 in amino acids: CASSVDRAKVNTEAFF. For the CDR3, the DNA is TGTGCCAGCAGTGTTGACAGGGCAAAGGTGAACACTGAAGCTTTCTTT.

V gene TRBV19 combines with J gene TRBJ2-7, with 9 bases aligning to TRBD1. With V trimmed by 1 base and J by 4 bases, 5 bases remained unmatched. This CDR3 is built from 15 residues. CDR1 and CDR2 (germline): LNHDA, SQIVND (reference sequence). The CDR3 DNA follows: TGTGCCAGTAGTATAGGGACAGGGGAAGGGTACGAGCAGTACTTC. Translating it yields CASSIGTGEGYEQYF.

In DNA form, the CDR3 reads TGTGCCTGGATAGGGAGGGAAAGCACAGATACGCAGTATTTT. This codes for CAWIGRESTDTQYF. The rearrangement joins TRBV30 to TRBJ2-3; 7 nucleotides line up with TRBD2. The CDR3 covers 14 residues. Germline lookup yields CDR1 GTSNPN and CDR2 SVGIG (reference sequence). V shed 4 bases and J 0 bases; nucleotides not matched to a gene: 4.

The CDR3 bases are TGTGCCAGCAGCCGGGACAGGGTACAAGATACGCAGTATTTT. Amino acids: CASSRDRVQDTQYF. The J gene is TRBJ2-3, the V gene TRBV7-2, with 9 positions matching TRBD1. CDR1 and CDR2 (germline): SGHTA, FQGNSA. V lost 5 bases, J lost 5 bases, and 5 bases stayed unmatched. This CDR3 spans 14 amino acids.

This clone has a handful of counts. This CDR3 reads CASRPGFGANVLTF. CDR3 nucleotide sequence: TGTGCCAGCAGGCCGGGATTTGGGGCCAACGTCCTGACTTTC. The chain carries TRBV6-5 and TRBJ2-6; perhaps TRBD2 as D (5 bases). V was shortened by 6 bases and J by 3 bases, with 9 bases between the two germline ends. The CDR3 runs to 14 residues. Germline CDR1 and CDR2: MNHEY and SVGAGI.

CDR3 coding DNA: TGTGCCAGCAGCCCGTCCGGGAAAGCGGGTCTAACCTACGAGCAGTACTTC. Translating gives CASSPSGKAGLTYEQYF. V is TRBV7-9 and J is TRBJ2-7; a possible D gene is TRBD2 (6 bases). Germline V gene data show CDR1 as SEHNR and CDR2 as FQNEAQ (reference sequence). Trimming removed 5 bases at V and 2 bases at J, with 22 bases between. CDR3 size: 17 residues.

The genes are TRBV4-1 and TRBJ1-6; unclear D gene. CDR1 and CDR2 (germline): MGHRA, YSYEKL. With 0 bases removed from V and 4 bases from J, the gap between germline ends came to 13 bases. The CDR3 spans 17 residues. The CDR3 reads CASSQDLGRGYNSPLHF. The CDR3 DNA is TGCGCCAGCAGCCAAGATCTCGGGCGCGGGTATAATTCACCCCTCCACTTT.

The chain uses TRBV7-3 and TRBJ2-5, with D hard to call. Germline V gives CDR1 SGHTA, CDR2 FQGTGA. The V and J ends lost 2 bases and 2 bases respectively, with 12 bases between them. This CDR3 is 15 amino acids long. The CDR3 bases are TGTGCCAGCAGCTTATTACCCGCGACTCAAGAGACCCAGTACTTC. Protein product: CASSLLPATQETQYF.